Listed below are T cell receptor beta chains from one sample, sequenced in a study of shared clonotypes between healthy human individuals. Using immunoSEQ multiplex PCR, the repertoire was profiled, and TCRdb retains in-frame clones only, with some absent. The sample yields roughly 1.4 million clones, 98% seen once. Sequenced material: naive CD4+ T cells sorted from blood. The receptors were gathered from a man aged 25 to 45 in good health. Each CDR3 is given with its conserved first and last residue. A D gene is named only where the DNA matches it firmly.

TGTGCCAGCACCCTACTGGGACAGTACAATCAGCCCCAGCATTTT | CASTLLGQYNQPQHF | 15 | TRBV5-8 | TRBD1 | TRBJ1-5
TGTGCCAGCTCACCCAGGGGTAACACTGAAGCTTTCTTT | CASSPRGNTEAFF | 13 | TRBV18 | . | TRBJ1-1
TGTGCCAGCAGTTTAAGGGCCAATCAGCCCCAGCATTTT | CASSLRANQPQHF | 13 | TRBV28 | . | TRBJ1-5
TGTGCCAGCAGTTCTGCAACTAATGAAAAACTGTTTTTT | CASSSATNEKLFF | 13 | TRBV27 | . | TRBJ1-4
TGTGCCAGCAAACCGGGACAGGGGACTAATGAAAAACTGTTTTTT | CASKPGQGTNEKLFF | 15 | TRBV2 | TRBD1 | TRBJ1-4
TGCGCCAGCAGCCCGGACAGGAGAGTTACTGAAGCTTTCTTT | CASSPDRRVTEAFF | 14 | TRBV5-1 | TRBD1 | TRBJ1-1
TGTGCCAGCACCGAGGGAGGGGCTCCTGGGAAGTATGGCTACACCTTC | CASTEGGAPGKYGYTF | 16 | TRBV9 | . | TRBJ1-2
TGCGCCAGCAGCGCTCTGACAGGGAGGTTCTCCTACGAGCAGTACTTC | CASSALTGRFSYEQYF | 16 | TRBV5-1 | . | TRBJ2-7
TGTGCCAGCAGCTTACTTAGCGGGAGTCCCTACAATGAGCAGTTCTTC | CASSLLSGSPYNEQFF | 16 | TRBV7-3 | TRBD2 | TRBJ2-1
TGCGCCAGCAGCTTGATTACAAGCTCCTACAATGAGCAGTTCTTC | CASSLITSSYNEQFF | 15 | TRBV5-1 | . | TRBJ2-1
TGTGCCAGCAGCATTCCCGGGACTAGCGGGGAGACCCAGTACTTC | CASSIPGTSGETQYF | 15 | TRBV5-6 | TRBD2 | TRBJ2-5
TGCGCCAGCAGCCAAGACAAAATATACAATGAGCAGTTCTTC | CASSQDKIYNEQFF | 14 | TRBV4-3 | . | TRBJ2-1